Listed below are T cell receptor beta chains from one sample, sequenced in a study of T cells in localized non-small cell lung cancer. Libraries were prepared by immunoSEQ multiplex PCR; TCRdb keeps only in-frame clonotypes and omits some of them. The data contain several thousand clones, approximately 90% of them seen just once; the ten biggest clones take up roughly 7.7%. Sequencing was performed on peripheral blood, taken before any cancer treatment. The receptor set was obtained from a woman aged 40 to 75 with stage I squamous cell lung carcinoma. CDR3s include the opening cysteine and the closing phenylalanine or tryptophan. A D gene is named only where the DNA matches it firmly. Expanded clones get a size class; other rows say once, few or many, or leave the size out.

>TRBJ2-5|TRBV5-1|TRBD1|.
CASSRADRQETQYF
TGCGCCAGCAGCCGCGCGGACAGGCAAGAGACCCAGTACTTC
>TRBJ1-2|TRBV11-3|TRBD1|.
CASSLQGASHYGYTF
TGTGCCAGCAGCTTACAGGGGGCTTCTCACTATGGCTACACCTTC
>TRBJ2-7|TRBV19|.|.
CASSSGVAYEQYF
TGTGCCAGTAGTTCTGGGGTAGCCTACGAGCAGTACTTC
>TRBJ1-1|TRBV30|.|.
CAWVRALGGLNTEAFF
TGTGCCTGGGTTCGGGCCCTCGGGGGGCTAAACACTGAAGCTTTCTTT
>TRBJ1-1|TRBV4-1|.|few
CASSQPWTENTEAFF
TGCGCCAGCAGCCAACCTTGGACGGAGAACACTGAAGCTTTCTTT
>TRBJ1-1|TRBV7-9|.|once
CASSYQGNTEAFF
TGTGCCAGCAGTTACCAGGGTAACACTGAAGCTTTCTTT
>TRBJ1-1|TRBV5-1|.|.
CASSLSGGPGWEAFF
TGCGCCAGCAGCTTGTCGGGGGGGCCTGGTTGGGAAGCTTTCTTT
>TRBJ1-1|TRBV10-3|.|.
CAISESKWAGIEAFF
TGTGCCATCAGTGAGTCGAAATGGGCCGGGATAGAAGCTTTCTTT
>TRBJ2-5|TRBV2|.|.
CASREVQETQYF
TGTGCCAGCAGGGAGGTCCAGGAGACCCAGTACTTC
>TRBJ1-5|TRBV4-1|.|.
CASSQDDGNQPQHF
TGCGCCAGCAGCCAAGATGATGGGAATCAGCCCCAGCATTTT
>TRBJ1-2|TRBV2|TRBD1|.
CASRGEQGTMGYGYTF
TGTGCCAGCAGGGGGGAACAGGGGACTATGGGCTATGGCTACACCTTC
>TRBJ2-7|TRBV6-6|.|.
CATSRTGEGYEQYF
TGTGCCACCTCGCGAACAGGGGAGGGTTACGAGCAGTACTTC
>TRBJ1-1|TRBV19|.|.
CASKQNTEAFF
TGTGCCAGTAAACAGAACACTGAAGCTTTCTTT
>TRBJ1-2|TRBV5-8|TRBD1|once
CASFAGGGYTF
TGTGCCAGCTTCGCAGGGGGAGGCTACACCTTC
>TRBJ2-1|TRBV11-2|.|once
CASSLQGTHEQFF
TGTGCCAGCAGCTTACAGGGGACACATGAGCAGTTCTTC
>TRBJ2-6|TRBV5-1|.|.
CASSLLISGANVLTF
TGCGCCAGCAGCTTGCTGATCTCTGGGGCCAACGTCCTGACTTTC